The 11 T cell receptor beta chains below were found in one sample sequenced in a study of blood T cell repertoires in COVID-19. Sequenced by immunoSEQ multiplex PCR; TCRdb stores in-frame clones only, minus some. The sample lists 150,000 to 200,000 clones, around 85% occurring once. Sequencing was carried out using peripheral blood. The receptor set was obtained from a woman aged 55 to 70 with COVID-19, enrolled during active disease.

The genes are TRBV2 and TRBJ2-3; TRBD1 matches at 8 bases. From germline, CDR1 is SNHLY and CDR2 FYNNEI. CDR3 length equals 13 residues. Trimming took 9 bases from V and 2 from J; bases not matched to a gene: 4. In nucleotides, the CDR3 is TGTGCCAGAAGGGACAGGATCACAGATACGCAGTATTTT. It translates to CARRDRITDTQYF.

The V and J genes are TRBV7-2 and TRBJ2-7, with 7 bases that match TRBD2. Germline CDR1 and CDR2: SGHTA and FQGNSA. V trimming: 0 bases; J trimming: 3 bases; junction bases outside the gene matches: 8. The CDR3 is 16 amino acids. This chain's CDR3 is CASSLALGASGYEQYF. The CDR3 nucleotides read TGTGCCAGCAGCTTAGCGCTTGGGGCTAGCGGCTACGAGCAGTACTTC.

This chain joins TRBV12-5 and TRBJ1-2, with a tentative D call TRBD1 (5 bases). This CDR3 has 15 residues. The ends were cut back, 6 bases at V and 0 bases at J, with 14 bases in the middle. The germline V gene has CDR1 LGHNT and CDR2 FRNRAP. Written as DNA, the CDR3 is TGTGCTAGTGGCAACGAACAGGTTTCTAACTATGGCTACACCTTC. It is translated as CASGNEQVSNYGYTF.

The rearrangement joins TRBV5-5 to TRBJ1-5; D unclear. V was cut by 3 bases and J by 2 bases, with 12 bases left in between. The V gene's germline CDR1 is SGHKS and CDR2 YYEKEE (reference sequence). The length of the CDR3 is 15 residues. The CDR3 nucleotides are TGTGCCAGCAGCTACCGGGTTAAGGGCAATCAGCCCCAGCATTTT. It yields the protein CASSYRVKGNQPQHF.

The genes are TRBV7-9 and TRBJ1-6, with D uncertain. CDR1 and CDR2 from the germline V gene are SEHNR and FQNEAQ (reference sequence). Deletions cut 5 bases from V and 5 bases from J, with 10 bases between. This CDR3 has 14 amino acids. The CDR3 protein is CASSLDGDNSPLHF. In nucleotides, the CDR3 is TGTGCCAGCAGCCTAGACGGTGATAATTCACCCCTCCACTTT.

The chain links TRBV7-9 to TRBJ2-7; TRBD2 agrees at 10 bases. Germline loops: CDR1 SEHNR, CDR2 FQNEAQ (reference sequence). J lost 2 bases, V lost 2 bases, and 0 bases had no gene match. CDR3 size: 14 residues. The CDR3 DNA reads as TGTGCCAGCAGCTTAACTAGCGGGACCTACGAGCAGTACTTC. Encoded protein: CASSLTSGTYEQYF.

This rearrangement joins TRBV6-6 to TRBJ2-1; D is ambiguous. V dropped 1 base and J dropped 1 base, with 5 bases sitting between them. The germline CDR1 and CDR2 sequences are MNHNY and SVGAGI (reference sequence). The CDR3 runs to 14 residues. Here the CDR3 reads CASSYLASYNEQFF. CDR3 in DNA: TGTGCCAGCAGTTACTTAGCATCCTACAATGAGCAGTTCTTC.

The chain is built from TRBV19 and TRBJ1-5, with 7 bases identical to TRBD1. This CDR3 contains 15 residues. With 6 bases clipped from V and 11 bases from J, the junction kept 16 bases outside the gene matches. Germline-derived CDR1 and CDR2 are LNHDA and SQIVND (reference sequence). CDR3: CASRPRDSALEAQHF. The CDR3 DNA reads as TGTGCCAGTAGGCCCCGGGACAGCGCCCTAGAGGCCCAGCATTTT. Looking up the rest from reference TRBV19 and TRBJ1-5 gives the full variable domain: DGGITQSPKYLFRKEGQNVTLSCEQNLNHDAMYWYRQDPGQGLRLIYYSQIVNDFQKGDIAEGYSVSREKKESFPLTVTSAQKNPTAFYLCASRPRDSALEAQHFGDGTRLSIL.

V is TRBV7-2 and J is TRBJ2-7; a weak D match, TRBD2 (5 bases). V lost 4 bases and J 2 bases, leaving 15 bases between the germline ends. The germline gives CDR1 SGHTA, CDR2 FQGNSA. The CDR3 has 15 residues. The CDR3 spells CASSSQRHDPYEQYF. CDR3 bases: TGTGCCAGCAGCTCCCAGCGGCACGACCCCTACGAGCAGTACTTC.

The chain joins TRBV27 to TRBJ2-3, with 7 bases fitting TRBD2. Trimming at V came to 3 bases and at J to 5 bases, leaving 11 bases not matched to a gene. The CDR3 is made up of 16 amino acids. Germline CDR1 is MNHEY and CDR2 is SMNVEV (reference sequence). CDR3 in DNA: TGTGCCAGCAGTTTTACCGTCGGGGAGGGAAGAGATACGCAGTATTTT. Translation gives CASSFTVGEGRDTQYF.

The chain combines TRBV29-1 with TRBJ1-4, with D uncertain. V was clipped by 5 bases and J by 8 bases, with 15 bases between them. This CDR3 is 13 amino acids long. Germline values: CDR1 SQVTM, CDR2 ANQGSEA. The CDR3 region has the DNA TGCAGCGTTCCCTCTCCGTTGGGCGAAAAACTGTTTTTT. Its translation: CSVPSPLGEKLFF. Full variable domain (rest looked up from reference TRBV29-1 and TRBJ1-4): SAVISQKPSRDICQRGTSLTIQCQVDSQVTMMFWYRQQPGQSLTLIATANQGSEATYESGFVIDKFPISRPNLTFSTLTVSNMSPEDSSIYLCSVPSPLGEKLFFGSGTQLSVL.